The source of this TCR beta chain is a study of human T cells and chemical hapten exposure. TCRdb reprocessed the RACE reads with MiXCR, giving one entry per CDR3 protein. The data hold roughly 100,000 distinct CDR3 sequences, with roughly an eighth observed a single time. The germline gives CDR1 SGDLS, CDR2 YYNGEE. Trimming took off 0 bases at V and 2 bases at J, with 9 bases between the two ends. The CDR3 consists of 15 residues. This clonotype was counted many times. Time point defined: pre-sensitization, week 0. Treatment noted: therapeutic diphenylcyclopropenone sensitization with weekly scalp DPC.

This clonotype originated in a woman aged 50 to 60 with alopecia areata. Some clones in this sample may be carry-over from other donors' samples. V usage is TRBV9 and J usage is TRBJ2-1; D might be TRBD1 (5 bases). The specimen was whole blood, collected in connection with sensitization to the hapten diphenylcyclopropenone (DPC). In nucleotides, the CDR3 is TGTGCCAGCAGCGTAGACCCAGGGACCTACAATGAGCAGTTCTTC. Protein product: CASSVDPGTYNEQFF.